A selection of T cell receptor beta chains follows, all from one sample in a study of blood T cells in healthy people across ages. Using its own MiXCR run on the 5' RACE reads, TCRdb lists one record per CDR3 protein. The profile shows about 900,000 distinct CDR3 sequences, 40% to 60% of them singletons. The source material was blood. The receptors shown here come from a man aged 30 to 39 in good health. The CDR3 runs from the conserved cysteine through the conserved F or W. The order of the fields is clone size, D gene, CDR3 length, J gene, V gene, CDR3 protein, CDR3 DNA. A D gene is named only where the DNA matches it firmly. Some rows mark clone size as missing; the rest say once, few, many or name a class of expanded clone.

abundance: -
d_gene: -
len: 16
j_gene: TRBJ2-5
v_gene: TRBV9
CDR3aa: CASSVGVGTYQETQYF
CDR3nt: TGTGCCAGCAGCGTAGGGGTGGGGACGTACCAAGAGACCCAGTACTTC

abundance: -
d_gene: -
len: 14
j_gene: TRBJ2-1
v_gene: TRBV6-5
CDR3aa: CASSYKSSYNEQFF
CDR3nt: TGTGCCAGCAGTTATAAAAGCTCCTACAATGAGCAGTTCTTC

abundance: -
d_gene: TRBD1
len: 15
j_gene: TRBJ2-1
v_gene: TRBV4-1
CDR3aa: CASSQEGDRDSEQFF
CDR3nt: TGCGCCAGCAGCCAAGAGGGGGACAGAGACAGTGAGCAGTTCTTC

abundance: -
d_gene: TRBD1
len: 11
j_gene: TRBJ2-7
v_gene: TRBV12-3/TRBV12-4
CDR3aa: CAGRTGSEQYF
CDR3nt: TGTGCCGGCAGGACAGGGAGCGAGCAGTACTTC

abundance: -
d_gene: -
len: 14
j_gene: TRBJ1-2
v_gene: TRBV28
CDR3aa: CASRNLGGGYGYTF
CDR3nt: TGTGCCAGCAGAAACCTAGGTGGAGGGTACGGCTACACCTTC

abundance: few
d_gene: TRBD2
len: 15
j_gene: TRBJ2-3
v_gene: TRBV4-1
CDR3aa: CASSLGGTSGDTQYF
CDR3nt: TGCGCCAGCAGCCTCGGGGGGACTAGCGGAGATACGCAGTATTTT

abundance: -
d_gene: TRBD2
len: 17
j_gene: TRBJ2-3
v_gene: TRBV24-1
CDR3aa: CATSDRTSGDFTDTQYF
CDR3nt: TGTGCCACCAGTGACCGAACTAGCGGGGACTTCACAGATACGCAGTATTTT

abundance: -
d_gene: -
len: 14
j_gene: TRBJ2-5
v_gene: TRBV6-1
CDR3aa: CASKPTGRQETQYF
CDR3nt: TGTGCCAGCAAGCCGACGGGGAGGCAAGAGACCCAGTACTTC

abundance: -
d_gene: -
len: 13
j_gene: TRBJ2-2
v_gene: TRBV29-1
CDR3aa: CSAENRATGELFF
CDR3nt: TGCAGCGCTGAAAACAGGGCCACCGGGGAGCTGTTTTTT

abundance: few
d_gene: -
len: 13
j_gene: TRBJ1-4
v_gene: TRBV18
CDR3aa: CASSRGEEEKLFF
CDR3nt: TGTGCCAGCTCACGCGGGGAGGAAGAAAAACTGTTTTTT

abundance: -
d_gene: -
len: 13
j_gene: TRBJ1-1
v_gene: TRBV7-9
CDR3aa: CASSPEGSTEAFF
CDR3nt: TGCGCCAGCAGCCCAGAGGGATCCACTGAAGCTTTCTTT

abundance: many
d_gene: TRBD2
len: 14
j_gene: TRBJ2-1
v_gene: TRBV5-6
CDR3aa: CASGMGLQYNEQFF
CDR3nt: TGTGCCAGCGGAATGGGACTACAATACAATGAGCAGTTCTTC

abundance: once
d_gene: -
len: 16
j_gene: TRBJ2-3
v_gene: TRBV7-9
CDR3aa: CASSHQGRDGTDTQYF
CDR3nt: TGTGCCAGCAGCCACCAGGGGCGGGATGGCACAGATACGCAGTATTTT

abundance: -
d_gene: TRBD2
len: 13
j_gene: TRBJ2-7
v_gene: TRBV3-1
CDR3aa: CASSDGGRYEQYF
CDR3nt: TGTGCCAGCAGCGACGGCGGGAGATACGAGCAGTACTTC

abundance: once
d_gene: TRBD1
len: 16
j_gene: TRBJ1-4
v_gene: TRBV7-2
CDR3aa: CASSRRGQATNEKLFF
CDR3nt: TGTGCCAGCAGCCGCCGGGGACAGGCAACTAATGAAAAACTGTTTTTT

abundance: few
d_gene: -
len: 14
j_gene: TRBJ1-1
v_gene: TRBV5-6
CDR3aa: CASSLALQNTEAFF
CDR3nt: TGTGCCAGCAGCTTGGCCTTACAGAACACTGAAGCTTTCTTT

abundance: -
d_gene: -
len: 15
j_gene: TRBJ2-3
v_gene: TRBV4-1
CDR3aa: CASGRDTGGPGTQYF
CDR3nt: TGCGCCAGCGGCCGGGACACGGGGGGTCCGGGCACGCAGTATTTT

abundance: few
d_gene: TRBD2
len: 17
j_gene: TRBJ2-1
v_gene: TRBV6-6
CDR3aa: CASRLGTSGGAHNEQFF
CDR3nt: TGTGCCAGCAGACTCGGGACTAGCGGGGGGGCTCACAATGAGCAGTTCTTC

abundance: many
d_gene: -
len: 16
j_gene: TRBJ1-4
v_gene: TRBV6-5
CDR3aa: CASSYSPIPTNEKLFF
CDR3nt: TGTGCCAGCAGTTACTCACCGATCCCAACTAATGAAAAACTGTTTTTT

abundance: many
d_gene: -
len: 14
j_gene: TRBJ2-3
v_gene: TRBV9
CDR3aa: CASSAQSGTDTQYF
CDR3nt: TGTGCCAGCAGCGCTCAAAGCGGCACAGATACGCAGTATTTT

abundance: -
d_gene: -
len: 14
j_gene: TRBJ2-2
v_gene: TRBV28
CDR3aa: CASSPAGFGGELFF
CDR3nt: TGTGCCAGCAGCCCTGCAGGGTTTGGCGGGGAGCTGTTTTTT

abundance: -
d_gene: -
len: 16
j_gene: TRBJ1-4
v_gene: TRBV4-3
CDR3aa: CASSQANGELNEKLFF
CDR3nt: TGCGCCAGCAGCCAAGCGAACGGGGAACTTAATGAAAAACTGTTTTTT

abundance: few
d_gene: -
len: 17
j_gene: TRBJ2-7
v_gene: TRBV5-1
CDR3aa: CASSLGRGGQTDYEQYF
CDR3nt: TGCGCCAGCAGCTTGGGACGGGGGGGACAGACAGACTACGAGCAGTACTTC

abundance: few
d_gene: TRBD2
len: 14
j_gene: TRBJ2-7
v_gene: TRBV6-5
CDR3aa: CASSYGEGKYEQYF
CDR3nt: TGTGCCAGCAGTTACGGGGAGGGAAAGTACGAGCAGTACTTC

abundance: -
d_gene: TRBD1
len: 14
j_gene: TRBJ2-7
v_gene: TRBV11-2
CDR3aa: CASTEGQISYEQYF
CDR3nt: TGTGCCAGCACCGAGGGACAGATCTCCTACGAGCAGTACTTC

abundance: few
d_gene: TRBD1
len: 12
j_gene: TRBJ2-7
v_gene: TRBV20-1
CDR3aa: CSARDEGAEQYF
CDR3nt: TGCAGTGCTAGAGACGAGGGGGCCGAGCAGTACTTC

abundance: -
d_gene: -
len: 16
j_gene: TRBJ2-2
v_gene: TRBV5-1
CDR3aa: CASSLVAVGLTGELFF
CDR3nt: TGCGCCAGCAGCTTGGTTGCGGTGGGACTCACCGGGGAGCTGTTTTTT

abundance: -
d_gene: TRBD1
len: 13
j_gene: TRBJ1-1
v_gene: TRBV29-1
CDR3aa: CSVSETGQGEAFF
CDR3nt: TGCAGCGTTAGCGAGACGGGACAGGGTGAAGCTTTCTTT

abundance: -
d_gene: TRBD1
len: 12
j_gene: TRBJ2-7
v_gene: TRBV29-1
CDR3aa: CSVQGEVSEQYF
CDR3nt: TGCAGCGTACAGGGGGAGGTGAGCGAGCAGTACTTC

abundance: few
d_gene: TRBD2
len: 16
j_gene: TRBJ2-3
v_gene: TRBV7-2
CDR3aa: CASSLGTLAGTDTQYF
CDR3nt: TGTGCCAGCAGCTTAGGAACCCTAGCGGGGACAGATACGCAGTATTTT

abundance: -
d_gene: -
len: 15
j_gene: TRBJ2-5
v_gene: TRBV12-3/TRBV12-4
CDR3aa: CASGLSYRVVETQYF
CDR3nt: TGTGCCAGCGGTTTAAGTTACAGGGTAGTAGAGACCCAGTACTTC

abundance: -
d_gene: TRBD1
len: 16
j_gene: TRBJ2-7
v_gene: TRBV20-1
CDR3aa: CSARGAGGGYMSEQYF
CDR3nt: TGCAGTGCTAGAGGTGCAGGGGGCGGCTATATGTCCGAGCAGTACTTC

abundance: many
d_gene: TRBD1
len: 15
j_gene: TRBJ1-1
v_gene: TRBV12-3/TRBV12-4
CDR3aa: CASSPAGQLNTEAFF
CDR3nt: TGTGCCAGCAGTCCCGCGGGACAGCTGAACACTGAAGCTTTCTTT

abundance: -
d_gene: TRBD2
len: 14
j_gene: TRBJ2-5
v_gene: TRBV20-1
CDR3aa: CSASPAGSYNEQYF
CDR3nt: TGCAGTGCGAGCCCAGCGGGGTCCTACAATGAGCAGTACTTC

abundance: -
d_gene: -
len: 15
j_gene: TRBJ2-5
v_gene: TRBV27
CDR3aa: CASSPRANFQETQYF
CDR3nt: TGTGCCAGCAGTCCCCGAGCGAACTTTCAAGAGACCCAGTACTTC

abundance: -
d_gene: -
len: 13
j_gene: TRBJ2-7
v_gene: TRBV20-1
CDR3aa: CSAGGLGDHEQYF
CDR3nt: TGCAGTGCTGGGGGACTTGGGGACCACGAGCAGTACTTC

abundance: few
d_gene: TRBD1
len: 15
j_gene: TRBJ2-7
v_gene: TRBV4-1
CDR3aa: CASSHPGTGDYEQYF
CDR3nt: TGCGCCAGCAGCCACCCCGGGACAGGGGACTACGAGCAGTACTTC